This paragraph reports one T cell receptor beta chain. One end of the junction does not line up with germline, which may come from a read error. The sample belongs to a study of blood T cell repertoires in COVID-19. Here immunoSEQ multiplex PCR was the method, and the copy in TCRdb shows in-frame clones only, minus some. The sample consists of a few hundred thousand clones, approximately 80% of them appearing once. The clonotype was recovered from a woman between 18 and 29 years old with acute or convalescent COVID-19. Sequencing was performed on peripheral blood.

The CDR3: CASNLGRAYTF. The CDR3 DNA sequence: TGTGCCAGCAATTTAGGCAGGGCCTACACCTTC. The genes are TRBV28 and TRBJ1-2; a weak D match, TRBD1 (5 bases). The germline CDR1 and CDR2 sequences are MDHEN and SYDVKM. This CDR3 has 11 residues.